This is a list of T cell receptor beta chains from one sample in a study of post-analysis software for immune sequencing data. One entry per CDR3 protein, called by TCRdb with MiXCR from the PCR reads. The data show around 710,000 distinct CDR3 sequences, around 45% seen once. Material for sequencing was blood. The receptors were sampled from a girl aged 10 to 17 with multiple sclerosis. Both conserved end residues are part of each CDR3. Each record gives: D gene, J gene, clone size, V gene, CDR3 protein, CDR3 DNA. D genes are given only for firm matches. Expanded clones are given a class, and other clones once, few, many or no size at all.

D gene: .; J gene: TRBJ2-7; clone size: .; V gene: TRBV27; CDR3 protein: CASSRAGVLYEQYF; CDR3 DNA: TGTGCCAGCAGTCGGGCAGGGGTTCTTTACGAGCAGTACTTC
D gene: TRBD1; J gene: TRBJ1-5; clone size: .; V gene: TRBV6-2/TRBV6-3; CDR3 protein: CASSSDRGPDQPQHF; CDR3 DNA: TGTGCCAGCAGTTCGGACAGGGGGCCGGATCAGCCCCAGCATTTT
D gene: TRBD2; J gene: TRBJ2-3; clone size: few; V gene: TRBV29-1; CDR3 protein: CSVETSGTTDTQYF; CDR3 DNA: TGCAGCGTGGAGACTAGCGGGACGACAGATACGCAGTATTTT
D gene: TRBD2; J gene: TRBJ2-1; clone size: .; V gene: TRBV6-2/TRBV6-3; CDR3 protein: CASSPGRWEGHNEQFF; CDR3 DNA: TGTGCCAGCAGCCCCGGTAGGTGGGAGGGCCATAATGAGCAGTTCTTC
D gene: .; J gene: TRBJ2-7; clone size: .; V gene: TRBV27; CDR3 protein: CASSFRQAYEQYF; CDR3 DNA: TGTGCCAGCAGTTTTCGACAGGCCTACGAGCAGTACTTC
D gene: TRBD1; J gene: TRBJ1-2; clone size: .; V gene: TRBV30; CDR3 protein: CAWRDQGQGFGYTF; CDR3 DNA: TGTGCCTGGAGGGACCAGGGACAGGGGTTCGGCTACACCTTC
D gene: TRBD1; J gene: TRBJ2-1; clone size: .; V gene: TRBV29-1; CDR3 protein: CSVEMRQGSYNEQFF; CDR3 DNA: TGCAGCGTTGAAATGAGACAGGGGTCCTACAATGAGCAGTTCTTC
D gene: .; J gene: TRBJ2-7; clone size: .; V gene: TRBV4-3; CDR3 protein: CASSQDGTGEQYF; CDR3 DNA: TGCGCCAGCAGCCAAGACGGGACGGGGGAGCAGTACTTC
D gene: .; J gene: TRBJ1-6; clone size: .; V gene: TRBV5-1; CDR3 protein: CASSFTPSPLHF; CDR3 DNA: TGCGCCAGCAGCTTCACCCCGTCACCCCTCCACTTT
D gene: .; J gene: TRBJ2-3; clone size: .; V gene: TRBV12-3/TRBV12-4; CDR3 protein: CASSLALGENTGRDTQYF; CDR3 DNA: TGTGCCAGCAGTTTAGCGCTAGGGGAGAATACGGGGCGAGATACGCAGTATTTT
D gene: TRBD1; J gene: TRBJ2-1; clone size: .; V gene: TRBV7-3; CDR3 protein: CASSPGQGLGNEQFF; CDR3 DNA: TGTGCCAGCAGCCCCGGACAGGGGTTGGGCAATGAGCAGTTCTTC
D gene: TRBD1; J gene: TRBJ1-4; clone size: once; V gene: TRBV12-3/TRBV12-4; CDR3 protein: CASSLLGTGNEKLFF; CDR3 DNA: TGTGCCAGCAGTTTACTAGGGACAGGGAATGAAAAACTGTTTTTT
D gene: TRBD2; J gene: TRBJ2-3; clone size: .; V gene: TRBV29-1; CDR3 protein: CSVEGVSGRWADTQYF; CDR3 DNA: TGCAGCGTTGAAGGGGTGAGCGGGAGATGGGCGGATACGCAGTATTTT
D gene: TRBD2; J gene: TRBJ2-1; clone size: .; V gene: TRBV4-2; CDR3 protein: CASSQGGGALSYNEQFF; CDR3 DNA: TGTGCCAGCAGCCAAGGCGGGGGGGCCCTCTCCTACAATGAGCAGTTCTTC
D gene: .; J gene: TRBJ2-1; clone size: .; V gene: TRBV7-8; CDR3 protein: CASSFYSGTSYNEQFF; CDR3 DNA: TGTGCCAGCAGCTTCTATTCCGGGACATCCTACAATGAGCAGTTCTTC
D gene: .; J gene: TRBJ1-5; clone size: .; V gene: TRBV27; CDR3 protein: CASSHRAGQPQHF; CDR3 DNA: TGTGCCAGCAGTCACAGGGCTGGGCAGCCCCAGCATTTT
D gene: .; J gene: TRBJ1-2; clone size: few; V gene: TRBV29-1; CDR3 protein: CSVEEPSGYTF; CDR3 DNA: TGCAGCGTTGAGGAGCCCTCTGGCTACACCTTC
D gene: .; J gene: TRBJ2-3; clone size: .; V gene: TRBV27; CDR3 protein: CASSLGHAPQYF; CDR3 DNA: TGTGCCAGCAGTTTGGGTCATGCCCCGCAGTATTTT
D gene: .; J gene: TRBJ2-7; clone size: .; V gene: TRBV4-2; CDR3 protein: CASSPQVTAYEQYF; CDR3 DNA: TGTGCCAGCAGCCCGCAGGTGACAGCCTACGAGCAGTACTTC
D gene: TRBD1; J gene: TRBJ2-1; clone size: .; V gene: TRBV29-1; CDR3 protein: CSVDRDRGFDAQFF; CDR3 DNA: TGCAGCGTTGATCGGGACAGGGGGTTCGATGCGCAGTTCTTC
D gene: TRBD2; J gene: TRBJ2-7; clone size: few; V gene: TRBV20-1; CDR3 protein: CSARTSGSQYEQYF; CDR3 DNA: TGCAGTGCTAGGACTAGCGGGAGTCAATACGAGCAGTACTTC
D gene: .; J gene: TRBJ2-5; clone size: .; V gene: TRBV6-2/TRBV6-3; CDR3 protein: CASSYRSPEKTQYF; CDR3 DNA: TGTGCCAGCAGTTACCGGAGTCCGGAAAAGACCCAGTACTTC
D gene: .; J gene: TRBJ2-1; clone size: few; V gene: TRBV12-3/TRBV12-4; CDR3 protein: CASNPPLGGDNEQFF; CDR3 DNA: TGTGCCAGCAACCCCCCCTTAGGAGGGGACAATGAGCAGTTCTTC